These 29 T cell receptor beta chains came from one sample sequenced in a study of T cell repertoires in cytomegalovirus infection. Each CDR3 protein is one row after TCRdb ran MiXCR on the reads. The sample records about 830,000 distinct CDR3 sequences, approximately 29% being singletons. These receptors' antigens are unknown. Here the sequenced sample was cultured CD8+ T cells from PBMCs, taken from culture after CMV antigen stimulation. Receptor source: a human donor in good health (CMV status not recorded). Some clones in this sample may be carry-over from other donors' samples.

This rearrangement joins TRBV29-1 to TRBJ1-2; possible D gene TRBD1, 6 bases. Germline V gene lookup returns CDR1 SQVTM and CDR2 ANQGSEA. Trimming left V 2 bases short and J 2 bases short, with 9 bases between. This CDR3 has 13 residues. The CDR3, as DNA: TGCAGCGTTGAATCTGGACAGAACTATGGCTACACCTTC. This encodes CSVESGQNYGYTF.

The V gene is TRBV27, the J gene TRBJ2-5; D is perhaps TRBD1 or TRBD2 (5 bases each). The CDR3 extends over 16 amino acids. Germline V gives CDR1 MNHEY, CDR2 SMNVEV (reference sequence). V gave up 4 bases and J gave up 4 bases, with 19 bases separating them. The DNA for the CDR3 is TGTGCCAGCAGTTCCGGGACGCCCGGGGTAGGAGAGACCCAGTACTTC. This translates into CASSSGTPGVGETQYF.

This clonotype was picked up a small number of times. V usage is TRBV27 and J usage is TRBJ1-1; TRBD1 agrees at 8 bases. The CDR3 length is 16 residues. CDR1 and CDR2 (germline): MNHEY, SMNVEV (reference sequence). Trimming removed 4 bases from V and 1 base from J; junction bases left unmatched: 8. CDR3 nucleotide sequence: TGTGCCAGCAGTTCGGAGACAGGGGCCTGGAACACTGAAGCTTTCTTT. Translation: CASSSETGAWNTEAFF.

The CDR3 loop reads CASSYSFENTEAFF. The CDR3 bases are TGTGCCAGCAGTTACTCTTTCGAGAACACTGAAGCTTTCTTT. This chain joins TRBV6-5 and TRBJ1-1; D ambiguous. The CDR3 length is 14 residues. Germline CDR1 is MNHEY and CDR2 is SVGAGI. Trimming pared 0 bases from V and 1 base from J, leaving 6 bases between.

The CDR3 DNA reads as TGTGCCAGCAGCTTAGACTTCGGGACAGCCTATGGCTACACCTTC. Its translation is CASSLDFGTAYGYTF. The chain employs TRBV7-8 and TRBJ1-2, with 7 bases that match TRBD1. The CDR3 is 15 amino acids. Germline trimming cut 1 base from V and 4 bases from J; bases unmatched to any gene: 6. Germline values: CDR1 SGHVS, CDR2 FQNEAQ. The whole variable domain, filled in from reference TRBV7-8 and TRBJ1-2, reads GAGVSQSPRYKVAKRGQDVALRCDPISGHVSLFWYQQALGQGPEFLTYFQNEAQLDKSGLPSDRFFAERPEGSVSTLKIQRTQQEDSAVYLCASSLDFGTAYGYTFGSGTRLTVV.

This clonotype was seen only a few times. This chain joins TRBV7-9 and TRBJ2-1; unclear D gene. The germline V and J ends were trimmed by 1 base and 10 bases, with 5 bases remaining between them. The CDR3 runs 11 residues. Germline V lookup: CDR1 SEHNR, CDR2 FQNEAQ (reference sequence). This CDR3 is CASSLELEQFF. CDR3 DNA: TGTGCCAGCAGCTTAGAGTTGGAGCAGTTCTTC.

This clonotype appeared a few times. This chain connects TRBV7-9 to TRBJ2-3; the match to TRBD2 covers 13 bases. This CDR3 comprises 15 residues. Germline CDR1 and CDR2: SEHNR and FQNEAQ (reference sequence). The J segment lost 7 bases and the V segment lost 5 bases, leaving 6 bases of the junction unmatched. CDR3 loop: CASSRRTSGGNTQYF. The DNA for the CDR3 is TGTGCCAGCAGCCGTAGGACTAGCGGGGGTAATACGCAGTATTTT.

This clonotype has at least ten counts. This chain links TRBV27 with TRBJ2-5; 8 nucleotides line up with TRBD1. Germline V CDR1 and CDR2: MNHEY, SMNVEV (reference sequence). The junction had 15 bases not matched to a gene; V was cut back by 5 bases and J by 1 base. The CDR3 loop spans 18 amino acids. Written as DNA, the CDR3 is TGTGCCAGCAGTCCTCGGACAGGGCATACGATTTTCCAAGAGACCCAGTACTTC. Amino acids: CASSPRTGHTIFQETQYF.

The genes are TRBV12-3 or TRBV12-4 and TRBJ2-2; D gene ambiguous. Trimming stripped 7 bases from V and 0 bases from J, with 12 bases between. The CDR3 contains 15 residues. DNA for the CDR3: TGTGCCAGCACCTCACGACCATCGAACACCGGGGAGCTGTTTTTT. It encodes CASTSRPSNTGELFF.

The V call is TRBV6-8, the J call TRBJ2-2; 10 bases map to TRBD2. V lost 0 bases to trimming and J lost 3 bases; unmatched junction nucleotides: 4. This CDR3 comprises 17 residues. CDR1 is MNHGY, CDR2 SAAAGT, per germline. CDR3 sequence reads: CASSYSLAGPHTGELFF. The CDR3, as DNA: TGTGCCAGCAGTTACTCACTAGCGGGGCCACACACCGGGGAGCTGTTTTTT.

In this sample, this clonotype turned up once. Being one base from a much bigger clone, this may be a read error. The chain couples TRBV7-2 to TRBJ2-1; D is perhaps TRBD1 or TRBD2 (5 bases each). The length of the CDR3 is 16 residues. Germline values: CDR1 SGHTA, CDR2 FQGNSA. This chain's CDR3 is CPSSFGTPFAYNEQFF. CDR3 sequence (DNA): TGTCCCAGCAGCTTCGGGACCCCCTTCGCCTACAATGAGCAGTTCTTC.

The V call is TRBV19, the J call TRBJ2-7; TRBD1 matches 7 bases. The CDR3 contains 14 residues. CDR1 LNHDA and CDR2 SQIVND come from the germline V gene (reference sequence). The junction had 9 bases not matched to a gene; V was cut back by 5 bases and J by 5 bases. The CDR3 sequence is CASSVDRVRNEQYF. CDR3 DNA: TGTGCCAGTAGTGTTGACAGGGTCAGGAACGAGCAGTACTTC.

In this sample, this clonotype turned up once. The V call is TRBV2, the J call TRBJ2-3; D may be TRBD2 (6 bases). V lost 1 base, J lost 5 bases, and 13 bases lay in between. Germline V gene sequence: CDR1 SNHLY, CDR2 FYNNEI. The CDR3 runs to 15 residues. CDR3 DNA sequence: TGTGCCAGCAGTGAAGGCTGGCGGGGTGAAGATACGCAGTATTTT. Translating gives CASSEGWRGEDTQYF.

V is TRBV7-2 and J is TRBJ2-5; the match to TRBD1 covers 8 bases. Trimming at V came to 5 bases and at J to 0 bases, leaving 8 bases not matched to a gene. CDR1 and CDR2 (germline): SGHTA, FQGNSA. The CDR3 spans 16 residues. The chain's CDR3 is CASSPVDRDNQETQYF. DNA for the CDR3: TGTGCCAGCAGCCCCGTGGACAGGGATAACCAAGAGACCCAGTACTTC.

This clonotype was detected ten times or more. This rearrangement joins TRBV7-8 to TRBJ1-1, with D maybe TRBD1 (6 bases). The CDR3 spans 15 residues. Germline lookup yields CDR1 SGHVS and CDR2 FQNEAQ. Trimming cost V 4 bases and J 0 bases, with 12 bases left between them. In DNA form, the CDR3 reads TGTGCCAGCAGCTCAAGAACAGGGTTGAACACTGAAGCTTTCTTT. Amino acids: CASSSRTGLNTEAFF.

This clonotype has more than one count but fewer than ten. The rearrangement uses TRBV6-2 or TRBV6-3 and TRBJ2-5; D gene unclear. Germline lookup yields CDR1 MNHEY and CDR2 SVGEGT. The CDR3 is made up of 14 amino acids. The V end was cut by 2 bases, the J end by 7 bases, with 14 bases between. Here the CDR3 reads CASSYEGPGWTQYF. In DNA form, the CDR3 reads TGTGCCAGCAGTTACGAAGGACCTGGGTGGACCCAGTACTTC.

A few counts support this clonotype. The chain links TRBV6-1 to TRBJ2-7; the D gene is possibly TRBD2 (6 bases). V was shortened by 5 bases and J by 0 bases, with 14 bases between the two germline ends. The CDR3 runs to 15 residues. Germline loops: CDR1 MNHNS, CDR2 SASEGT. The chain's CDR3 is CASSHGTSSSYEQYV. The CDR3 DNA is TGTGCCAGCAGTCACGGGACTTCTAGCTCCTACGAGCAGTACGTC.

This clonotype has a count of ten or more. The chain carries TRBV6-5 and TRBJ1-1; no reliable D call. This CDR3 has 15 amino acids. Germline loops: CDR1 MNHEY, CDR2 SVGAGI. Deletions cut 0 bases from V and 1 base from J, with 9 bases between. The CDR3 loop reads CASSYSGVWNTEAFF. The CDR3 DNA is TGTGCCAGCAGTTACTCCGGGGTGTGGAACACTGAAGCTTTCTTT.

The J gene is TRBJ1-2, the V gene TRBV7-6; perhaps TRBD1 as D (5 bases). This CDR3 contains 14 residues. In germline, CDR1 is SGHVS, CDR2 FNYEAQ. The V end was cut by 5 bases, the J end by 6 bases, with 16 bases between. This CDR3 is CASSTPGARNGYTF. The CDR3 bases are TGTGCCAGCAGCACCCCCGGGGCGAGGAATGGCTACACCTTC.

This clonotype occurred many times. V is TRBV12-3 or TRBV12-4 and J is TRBJ1-3; D perhaps matches TRBD1 (5 bases). Trimming shortened V by 3 bases and J by 0 bases, and 15 bases separated the two germline ends. The CDR3 has 17 residues. The CDR3 loop reads CASSFNPGRASGNTIYF. In DNA form, the CDR3 reads TGTGCCAGCAGTTTTAACCCGGGCAGGGCCTCTGGAAACACCATATATTTT.

The chain couples TRBV12-5 to TRBJ2-7; no definite D call. The CDR3 consists of 12 residues. The V gene's germline CDR1 is LGHNT and CDR2 FRNRAP. Trimming took off 6 bases at V and 6 bases at J, with 12 bases between the two ends. The CDR3 DNA reads as TGTGCTAGTGGCGCGCCTCCTGCCGAGCAGTACTTC. Its protein is CASGAPPAEQYF.

The chain uses TRBV4-2 and TRBJ2-4, with a possible D match to TRBD2 (6 bases). CDR1 and CDR2 from the germline V gene are LGHNA and YNFKEQ. The ends were cut back, 1 base at V and 4 bases at J, with 14 bases in the middle. This CDR3 spans 16 amino acids. The CDR3 spells CASSQVIGGEKNIQYF. The CDR3 nucleotides are TGTGCCAGCAGCCAAGTTATTGGCGGGGAGAAAAACATTCAGTACTTC.

The gene calls are TRBV6-1 and TRBJ1-5; D not certain. V lost 2 bases and J 2 bases, leaving 16 bases between the germline ends. The CDR3 covers 17 residues. Per the germline V gene, CDR1 is MNHNS and CDR2 is SASEGT. CDR3 bases: TGTGCCAGCAGTGAAAAAGGGTGGACCCAGGGCAATCAGCCCCAGCATTTT. Translated, it gives CASSEKGWTQGNQPQHF.

The V call is TRBV5-4, the J call TRBJ2-2; 7 bases map to TRBD2. The CDR3 loop spans 16 amino acids. Germline loops: CDR1 SGHNT, CDR2 YYREEE (reference sequence). Trimming removed 0 bases from V and 4 bases from J; junction bases left unmatched: 6. The CDR3 nucleotides are TGTGCCAGCAGCTTGGAGAGCGGGGTAACCACCGGGGAGCTGTTTTTT. The encoded protein is CASSLESGVTTGELFF.

This clonotype was seen a handful of times. The chain uses TRBV7-6 and TRBJ2-2; D unresolved. Trimming removed 6 bases from V and 6 bases from J, with 5 bases in between. Germline V lookup: CDR1 SGHVS, CDR2 FNYEAQ. This CDR3 contains 11 residues. CDR3 residues: CASRSSGELFF. The CDR3 DNA sequence: TGTGCCAGCAGATCGTCCGGGGAGCTGTTTTTT.

This clonotype has ten or more counts. The chain employs TRBV7-6 and TRBJ2-2, with a tentative D call TRBD2 (5 bases). This CDR3 contains 15 residues. V lost 5 bases and J lost 5, with 15 bases in between. Per germline, CDR1 SGHVS and CDR2 FNYEAQ. The CDR3 DNA sequence: TGTGCCAGCAGCCCGGGAACGGGCGGGACCGGGGAGCTGTTTTTT. It codes for CASSPGTGGTGELFF.

V gene TRBV5-1 combines with J gene TRBJ1-4; D might be TRBD1 (5 bases). The V gene's germline CDR1 is SGHRS and CDR2 YFSETQ. The CDR3 covers 20 residues. Trimming left V 0 bases short and J 0 bases short, with 21 bases between. As DNA, the CDR3 is TGCGCCAGCAGCTTGGGGGACGTTTGGGGTTCTAGGGCAACTAATGAAAAACTGTTTTTT. It codes for CASSLGDVWGSRATNEKLFF.

This chain connects TRBV4-3 to TRBJ1-4; D is undetermined. V lost 2 bases and J 0 bases, leaving 7 bases between the germline ends. CDR3 length: 15 amino acids. Per germline, CDR1 LGHNA and CDR2 YSLEER. This chain's CDR3 is CASSQLGATNEKLFF. The CDR3 DNA follows: TGCGCCAGCAGCCAATTGGGAGCAACTAATGAAAAACTGTTTTTT.

Only a few counts were recorded for this clonotype. CDR3 residues: CASSYTGENGYTF. CDR3 sequence (DNA): TGTGCCAGCAGTTACACAGGGGAGAATGGCTACACCTTC. The rearrangement joins TRBV6-5 to TRBJ1-2, with 7 bases aligning to TRBD1. In germline, CDR1 is MNHEY, CDR2 SVGAGI. CDR3 length: 13 amino acids. Unmatched junction bases numbered 3, after V lost 2 bases and J lost 6 bases.